This TCR beta chain is from a study of blood T cell repertoires in COVID-19. Study-wide background: Sites in the United States, Italy and Spain provided acute and convalescent COVID-19 samples.

Germline V CDR1 and CDR2: SGHNT, YYREEE (reference sequence). There are 15 residues in the CDR3. Trimming removed 4 bases from V and 2 bases from J, with 13 bases in between. Generated by immunoSEQ multiplex PCR, the TCRdb table keeps only in-frame clones and is missing some. There are tens of thousands of clones in the sample; roughly 90% occur only once, and around 1.2% lies in the top ten. Sequencing was performed on peripheral blood. J is TRBJ1-3 and V is TRBV5-4; no clear D. This receptor was obtained from a woman aged 60 to 75 with acute or convalescent COVID-19. CDR3 residues: CASSKDKIPGNTIYF. In DNA form, the CDR3 reads TGTGCCAGCAGCAAAGACAAGATTCCTGGAAACACCATATATTTT.